Listed below are T cell receptor beta chains from one sample, sequenced in a study of blood T cell repertoires in COVID-19. Measured with immunoSEQ multiplex PCR; TCRdb has only the in-frame clones, and not every one. Counted here are some 60,000 clones, about 90% occurring once; the ten biggest clones make up about 4.4%. Sequences were obtained from peripheral blood. These receptors were obtained from a man between 60 and 75 years old with acute or convalescent COVID-19. The CDR3 runs from the conserved cysteine through the conserved F or W. D genes are given only for firm matches. The size field is filled for only some rows; it gives once, few, many or a size class.

j_call d_call v_call clone_size cdr3_aa cdr3_nt
TRBJ1-5 NA TRBV21-1 NA CASSKAQGGEQPQHF TGTGCCAGCAGCAAAGCGCAGGGTGGCGAACAGCCCCAGCATTTT
TRBJ2-3 NA TRBV27 NA CASSFGASFTDTQYF TGTGCCAGCAGTTTTGGGGCTAGTTTCACAGATACGCAGTATTTT
TRBJ2-7 NA TRBV27 NA CAIPTGRLGEQYF TGTGCCATCCCAACAGGAAGGTTAGGGGAGCAGTACTTC
TRBJ2-1 TRBD2 TRBV7-3 NA CASSPSGNSYNEQFF TGTGCCAGCAGCCCTAGCGGGAACTCCTACAATGAGCAGTTCTTC
TRBJ2-7 TRBD2 TRBV7-9 NA CASSLPPGLAGAGEQYF TGTGCCAGCAGCTTACCCCCGGGACTAGCGGGAGCGGGGGAGCAGTACTTC
TRBJ1-1 NA TRBV30 NA CAWCAGMWRNTEAFF TGTGCCTGGTGTGCGGGGATGTGGAGGAACACTGAAGCTTTCTTT
TRBJ1-5 NA TRBV7-3 few CASSFIRGQINSNQPQHF TGTGCCAGCAGCTTCATCCGCGGACAGATTAATAGCAATCAGCCCCAGCATTTT
TRBJ1-2 TRBD1 TRBV6-1 NA CASSEEGAAGGYTF TGTGCCAGCAGTGAAGAGGGGGCGGCTGGCGGCTACACCTTC
TRBJ2-7 TRBD1 TRBV18 NA CASSPPGQRSYEQYF TGTGCCAGCTCACCGCCGGGACAGCGGTCCTACGAGCAGTACTTC
TRBJ2-3 NA TRBV19 NA CASSIRAGDTQYF TGTGCCAGTAGTATCAGGGCGGGGGATACGCAGTATTTT
TRBJ2-1 NA TRBV2 NA CASRKTRNEQFF TGTGCCAGCAGGAAAACTAGAAATGAGCAGTTCTTC
TRBJ2-5 NA TRBV24-1 NA CATSDPRETQYF TGTGCCACCAGTGATCCCCGGGAGACCCAGTACTTC
TRBJ1-6 NA TRBV28 NA CASSLALSSTPLHF TGTGCCAGCAGTTTAGCACTCTCAAGTACACCCCTCCACTTT
TRBJ2-7 TRBD1 TRBV7-9 NA CASSLARTGSSEQYF TGTGCCAGCAGCTTAGCGCGGACAGGGTCCTCCGAGCAGTACTTC
TRBJ1-1 TRBD1 TRBV7-9 NA CASSQGRDRGGTEAFF TGTGCCAGCAGTCAGGGAAGAGACAGGGGGGGCACTGAAGCTTTCTTT
TRBJ2-7 NA TRBV2 NA CASSVTYEQYF TGTGCCAGCAGTGTCACCTACGAGCAGTACTTC
TRBJ1-3 NA TRBV18 NA CASSRLGLGAPSGNTIYF TGTGCCAGCTCTCGGCTTGGGCTGGGGGCCCCCTCTGGAAACACCATATATTTT
TRBJ1-5 NA TRBV18 NA CASSPEERGSNQPQHF TGTGCCAGCTCACCAGAGGAGAGGGGGAGCAATCAGCCCCAGCATTTT
TRBJ1-6 NA TRBV2 NA CASSEARPSSSYNSPLHF TGTGCCAGCAGTGAAGCGAGGCCTTCGAGCTCCTATAATTCACCCCTCCACTTT
TRBJ2-7 TRBD1 TRBV28 NA CASSRTGIEQYF TGTGCCAGCAGCCGGACAGGGATCGAGCAGTACTTC
TRBJ2-3 NA TRBV21-1 few CASSKRPRRGSDTQYF TGTGCCAGCAGCAAACGTCCCCGCAGGGGGTCTGATACGCAGTATTTT
TRBJ2-3 NA TRBV18 NA CASSPDSRTDTQYF TGTGCCAGCTCACCAGACAGCCGCACAGATACGCAGTATTTT
TRBJ2-7 NA TRBV30 NA CAWSVSTSGKQYF TGTGCCTGGAGTGTATCTACGTCGGGGAAGCAGTACTTC
TRBJ1-1 NA TRBV6-4 NA CASIPEALAFF TGTGCCAGCATCCCAGAGGCGCTCGCTTTCTTT
TRBJ1-2 NA TRBV5-4 NA CASSQGSSYTF TGTGCCAGCAGCCAGGGTTCGAGCTACACCTTC
TRBJ2-1 NA TRBV7-3 few CASSSGLPYNEQFF TGTGCCAGCAGCTCAGGGTTACCATACAATGAGCAGTTCTTC
TRBJ2-2 NA TRBV2 few CASSVPGSAPAGELFF TGTGCCAGCAGTGTCCCCGGGTCGGCGCCTGCCGGGGAGCTGTTTTTT
TRBJ1-3 NA TRBV28 NA CASSRTSSGNTIYF TGTGCCAGCAGTCGTACAAGCTCTGGAAACACCATATATTTT
TRBJ1-5 NA TRBV6-5 NA CASSPTENQPQHF TGTGCCAGCAGCCCGACAGAGAATCAGCCCCAGCATTTT
TRBJ2-7 TRBD2 TRBV6-5 few CASSSPGWSGRHEQYF TGTGCCAGCAGTTCTCCGGGTTGGAGCGGGAGGCACGAGCAGTACTTC
TRBJ1-3 NA TRBV5-4 NA CASSLTVSSGNTIYF TGTGCCAGCAGCCTAACCGTGAGCTCTGGAAACACCATATATTTT
TRBJ1-2 NA TRBV9 NA CASSVEPWSGYGYTF TGTGCCAGCAGCGTAGAGCCCTGGAGCGGCTATGGCTACACCTTC
TRBJ2-7 NA TRBV20-1 NA CSASARGLPTYEQYF TGCAGTGCTAGTGCCCGGGGACTGCCGACCTACGAGCAGTACTTC
TRBJ2-1 TRBD2 TRBV5-1 NA CASSFSASGLYNEQFF TGCGCCAGCAGCTTTTCCGCTAGCGGACTTTACAATGAGCAGTTCTTC